The clone carrying this TCR beta chain was observed many times. The CDR3 is made up of 14 amino acids. Trimming took 3 bases from V and 2 from J, leaving 11 bases between them. Germline V CDR1 and CDR2: GTSNPN, SVGIG (reference sequence). Separate cDNA molecules each had unique molecular identifiers attached to them. TCRdb ran MiXCR on the 5' RACE reads and lists one entry per CDR3 protein. This table holds about 98,000 distinct CDR3 sequences, roughly 9.6% found once. The sample belongs to a study of early T cells in non-severe SARS-CoV-2 infection. The chain couples TRBV30 to TRBJ1-5; the D is unclear. The sequence came from an adult who was a healthcare worker with PCR-confirmed SARS-CoV-2 infection or an uninfected control (not recorded which). Input material: whole blood. The CDR3: CAWSSGNGNQPQHF. In nucleotides, the CDR3 is TGTGCCTGGAGCTCAGGTAATGGCAATCAGCCCCAGCATTTT.